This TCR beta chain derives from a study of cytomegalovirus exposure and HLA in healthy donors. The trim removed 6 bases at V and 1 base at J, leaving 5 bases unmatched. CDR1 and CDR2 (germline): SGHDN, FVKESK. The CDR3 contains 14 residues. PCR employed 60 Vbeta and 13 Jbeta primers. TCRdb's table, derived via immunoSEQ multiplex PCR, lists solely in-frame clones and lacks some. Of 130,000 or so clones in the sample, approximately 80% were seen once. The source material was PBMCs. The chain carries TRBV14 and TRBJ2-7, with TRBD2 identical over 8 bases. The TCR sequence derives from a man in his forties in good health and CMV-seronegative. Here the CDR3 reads CASRGAGVSYEQYF. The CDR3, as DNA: TGTGCCAGCAGAGGAGCGGGGGTTTCCTACGAGCAGTACTTC.